This T cell receptor (beta chain) originates from a study of blood T cell repertoires in COVID-19. Study-level background: Sites across the United States, Italy and Spain contributed samples from acute and convalescent COVID-19.

As processed by the authors: Researchers report that nucleated cell counts were estimated from reference gene primer amplification. Some clones are missing from TCRdb's copy, which holds only in-frame ones; the method was immunoSEQ multiplex PCR. The D gene and trimming were derived from the DNA, and the V and J assignments and clone size from that table. The sample shows approximately 110,000 clones, more than 80% of them seen only once. The receptor's source is a woman aged 45 to 65 with acute or convalescent COVID-19. Input material: peripheral blood.

The CDR3 sequence: CASSPLADSPLHF. In DNA form, the CDR3 reads TGTGCCAGCTCACCATTGGCAGATTCACCCCTCCACTTT. This chain uses TRBV18 with TRBJ1-6; D gene uncertain. CDR1 is KGHSH and CDR2 is LQKENI in the germline V gene. The V end was cut by 2 bases, the J end by 8 bases, with 7 bases between. The CDR3 is 13 residues long.